This T cell receptor (beta chain) originates from a study of cytomegalovirus exposure and HLA in healthy donors. 13 Jbeta primers and 60 Vbeta primers were used for the PCR. Sequencing was performed with immunoSEQ multiplex PCR; in TCRdb, only in-frame clones are kept and a portion is missing. Among around 190,000 clones listed, around 90% were seen once. The clonotype comes from a boy aged 2-9 years in good health and CMV-seronegative. Sequencing was done on a sample of PBMCs.

As DNA, the CDR3 is TGTGCCAGCAGTGCGGGGGTTCGTGGGAATGAGCAGTTCTTC. Translated: CASSAGVRGNEQFF. The chain has TRBV2 and TRBJ2-1; TRBD2 might be the D (6 bases). Per germline, CDR1 SNHLY and CDR2 FYNNEI. This CDR3 contains 14 residues. V gave up 4 bases and J gave up 7 bases, with 14 bases separating them.